The next 13 T cell receptor beta chains were all read from a single sample in a study of Ad26.COV2.S vaccination and SARS-CoV-2 variants. The treatment denotes: roughly 19 received Ad26.COV2.S at low or high dose, single or two shots; about 5 received placebo; per-sample allocation not given. After the first vaccine or placebo injection, samples were drawn on day 63. Sequencing used immunoSEQ multiplex PCR; TCRdb keeps in-frame clones, though not all of them. The data contain around 240,000 clones, more than 75% of them singletons. The material sequenced was peripheral blood, taken in a trial of Ad26.COV2.S vaccine versus placebo. The receptors shown here come from a person between 18 and 60 years old who received the Ad26.COV2.S COVID-19 vaccine or a placebo.

The chain couples TRBV10-1 to TRBJ1-4, with TRBD1 identical over 7 bases. The CDR3 contains 13 residues. The trim removed 6 bases at V and 8 bases at J, leaving 6 bases unmatched. CDR1 is WNHNN, CDR2 SYGVQD, per germline (reference sequence). The CDR3 region has the DNA TGCGCCAGCAGCAAAACCAGGGGGGAAAAACTGTTTTTT. Amino acid sequence: CASSKTRGEKLFF.

In this sample, this clone turned up a few times. The rearrangement links TRBV10-1 to TRBJ2-7, with TRBD1 matching over 7 bases. V gave up 8 bases and J gave up 1 base; unmatched junction bases: 5. The germline CDR1 and CDR2 sequences are WNHNN and SYGVQD (reference sequence). The CDR3 consists of 13 residues. The CDR3 sequence is CASGQAFSYEQYF. The CDR3 nucleotides read TGCGCCAGCGGACAGGCCTTTTCCTACGAGCAGTACTTC.

The chain has TRBV20-1 and TRBJ2-4, with a possible D match to TRBD2 (7 bases). The ends were cut back, 3 bases at V and 4 bases at J, with 13 bases in the middle. The germline CDR1 and CDR2 sequences are DFQATT and SNEGSKA (reference sequence). CDR3 length: 14 residues. This CDR3 reads CSASGGAIKNIQYF. CDR3 DNA: TGCAGTGCTAGTGGGGGGGCCATTAAAAACATTCAGTACTTC.

The chain employs TRBV28 and TRBJ2-3; the match to TRBD2 covers 7 bases. This CDR3 comprises 17 residues. Germline V gives CDR1 MDHEN, CDR2 SYDVKM. V gave up 1 base and J gave up 2 bases; unmatched junction bases: 9. CDR3 sequence (DNA): TGTGCCAGCAGTTTATTGGGTGGGAGGGCGTACACAGATACGCAGTATTTT. Protein: CASSLLGGRAYTDTQYF.

This clone occurred a few times. The chain links TRBV5-1 to TRBJ2-6; D is possibly TRBD1 or TRBD2 (5 bases each). Germline-derived CDR1 and CDR2 are SGHRS and YFSETQ. V was shortened by 4 bases and J by 4 bases, with 21 bases between the two germline ends. CDR3 length: 18 residues. The CDR3 protein is CASSDQGPTARGANVLTF. In nucleotides, the CDR3 is TGCGCCAGCAGCGACCAGGGACCGACGGCTAGAGGGGCCAACGTCCTGACTTTC.

J is TRBJ2-2 and V is TRBV25-1; 11 bases fit TRBD2. CDR1 is MGHDK and CDR2 is SYGVNS in the germline V gene. This CDR3 is 18 amino acids long. V lost 5 bases and J lost 0; bases outside the gene matches: 8. The CDR3 DNA reads TGTGCCAGCAGTCGTTGGGGACTAGCGGACTCGAACACCGGGGAGCTGTTTTTT. This encodes CASSRWGLADSNTGELFF.

The rearrangement joins TRBV30 to TRBJ1-5; unclear D gene. CDR1 and CDR2 (germline): GTSNPN, SVGIG (reference sequence). Trimming shortened V by 0 bases and J by 2 bases, and 5 bases separated the two germline ends. This CDR3 has 13 amino acids. The CDR3 region is CAWSVAGNQPQHF. Written as DNA, the CDR3 is TGTGCCTGGAGTGTGGCAGGCAATCAGCCCCAGCATTTT.

This clone came up a few times. The chain recombines TRBV18 with TRBJ2-1; D gene unclear. Germline V gene lookup returns CDR1 KGHSH and CDR2 LQKENI. The CDR3 has 14 amino acids. Trimming cost V 5 bases and J 5 bases, with 13 bases left between them. The CDR3, as DNA: TGTGCCAGCTCATGGACCCCGGTCAACAATGAGCAGTTCTTC. Translating it yields CASSWTPVNNEQFF.

V gene TRBV28 combines with J gene TRBJ1-5, with unresolved D. The CDR3 totals 12 residues. In germline, CDR1 is MDHEN, CDR2 SYDVKM. The germline V and J ends were trimmed by 6 bases and 9 bases, with 12 bases remaining between them. The CDR3 is CASRSGLPPQHF. The DNA of the CDR3 is TGTGCCAGCAGATCAGGTCTGCCGCCCCAGCATTTT. The complete variable domain, with remaining parts taken from reference TRBV28 and TRBJ1-5, reads DVKVTQSSRYLVKRTGEKVFLECVQDMDHENMFWYRQDPGLGLRLIYFSYDVKMKEKGDIPEGYSVSREKKERFSLILESASTNQTSMYLCASRSGLPPQHFGDGTRLSIL.

This sequence joins TRBV5-4 and TRBJ1-3; D not resolved. The germline CDR1 and CDR2 sequences are SGHNT and YYREEE (reference sequence). The CDR3 spans 15 residues. V was shortened by 5 bases and J by 0 bases, with 12 bases between the two germline ends. This CDR3 is CASREGPISGNTIYF. In DNA, the CDR3 is TGTGCCAGCAGAGAAGGACCGATCTCTGGAAACACCATATATTTT.

The rearrangement joins TRBV14 to TRBJ2-1; D is perhaps TRBD1 or TRBD2 (5 bases each). The CDR3 is 15 residues long. V gave up 4 bases and J gave up 6 bases, with 16 bases separating them. CDR1 is SGHDN, CDR2 FVKESK, per germline. CDR3 region: CASSRFQGAINEQFF. The CDR3 DNA reads TGTGCCAGCAGCCGTTTCCAGGGAGCAATCAATGAGCAGTTCTTC.

This clone has more than one count but fewer than ten. The chain couples TRBV3-1 (or the pseudogene TRBV3-2) to TRBJ1-3, with D unclear. Trimming cost V 1 base and J 0 bases, with 13 bases left between them. CDR1 and CDR2 from the germline V gene are LGHDT and YNNKEL (reference sequence). The CDR3 covers 17 residues. The CDR3 region is CASSQGGPQRSGNTIYF. CDR3 sequence (DNA): TGTGCCAGCAGCCAAGGCGGCCCGCAGCGCTCTGGAAACACCATATATTTT.

The chain couples TRBV6-2 or TRBV6-3 to TRBJ2-5; the match to TRBD2 covers 8 bases. V shed 1 base, J shed 5 bases, and the junction held 6 bases outside the gene matches. CDR3 length equals 15 residues. CDR1 is MNHEY, CDR2 SVGEGT, per germline. The CDR3 reads CASSYFRGGRETQYF. For the CDR3, the DNA is TGTGCCAGCAGTTACTTTCGGGGGGGGCGGGAGACCCAGTACTTC.